This T cell receptor (beta chain) was recorded in a study of cytomegalovirus exposure and HLA in healthy donors (dated by TCRdb to about 2017). Some background on the complete study: In an earlier analysis of approximately 500 of the donors, around 290 Gb of sequence data and some 120 million unique TCR beta sequences from 180 million or so T cells were reported. Roughly 300 gigabases of sequencing data and around 80 million unique TCR sequences made up an early release that covered nearly 650 HLA-typed donors. Of the approximately 400 genotyped donors, approximately 80% fell in the genetic ancestry cluster associated with self-reported Caucasian donors. The study aimed to test whether signatures of past pathogen exposure could be identified by cataloging public T cell receptors. The study profiled the T cell repertoires of hundreds of subjects by immunosequencing and related them to cytomegalovirus serostatus. Along with the approximately 700-subject first cohort, a separate validation cohort of about 110 different subjects was used. To predict cytomegalovirus infection status, the study brought together high-throughput TCR immunosequencing, statistical association of individual TCRs with disease status, and machine learning. To study patterns of TCR occurrence, a later analysis re-analyzed previously published TCR beta repertoires from 666 donors and added high-resolution HLA genotyping. Rather than using new phenotypic data, the later analysis identified candidate immune exposures from TCR beta sequences and from how often those sequences occurred across donors. To decide whether each TCR beta V gene segment behaved as functional or pseudogenic, an earlier analysis of some 540 of the donors relied on high-throughput TCR beta sequencing. Alongside the repertoire data, information on donor age, sex, ethnicity and CMV serostatus was compiled. In a later genetic analysis, genome-wide SNP genotypes for about 55% of the 666 donors were used, and that subset was treated as a discovery cohort. Every repertoire in the discovery cohort had been generated on one and the same sequencing platform. Class I and class II HLA loci were covered by the typing at four-digit resolution. Typing coverage varied by locus: roughly 629-630 donors for A, B, C, DRB1 and DQB1; approximately 500 for DQA1; approximately 610 for DPA1; 450 to 480 for DPB1. Roughly 5 DR-DQ haplotypes were treated as single units for association and clustering because of strong linkage in the cohort. Among 398 genotyped donors of the cohort, an average of 235,054 unique TCR beta nucleotide sequences were sequenced per donor, roughly 20% of them non-productive.

Receptors were amplified or captured by the immunoSEQ multiplex PCR assay. For the multiplex PCR, a mixture combining 60 forward primers for TCR Vbeta segments and 13 reverse primers for TCR Jbeta segments was used. The CDR3 region of rearranged TCR beta genes was amplified from genomic DNA with a multiplex PCR assay. The amplified TCR beta libraries were sequenced on the Illumina HiSeq System as 87-base-pair reads. Per the original workflow: Across the 670 or so repertoires, a later analysis counted tens of millions of unique TCR beta chains, approximately 12 million of which were shared by at least two donors. To remove PCR and sequencing errors, raw reads were error-corrected and collapsed into unique sequences using a nearest-neighbor algorithm that merged closely related sequences. CDR3 sequences were aligned to IMGT reference sequences to assign V, D and J gene segments. For a sequence to be retained, at least a six-nucleotide match to both a V gene segment and a J gene segment was required. A rearrangement counted as productive if the CDR3 had no stop codons and remained in frame with V and J, and every other rearrangement counted as non-productive. Following IMGT convention, CDR3 was defined as the stretch from the second conserved V-encoded cysteine to the conserved J-encoded phenylalanine. The earlier analysis of a few hundred of the donors excluded sequences that lacked an unambiguous match to a single V gene segment. An earlier analysis of several hundred of the donors called V segments functional above 56.7% productive rearrangements and segregating when the between-donor standard deviation exceeded 5%. A statistical classification framework was built to diagnose cytomegalovirus status from the catalog of TCR beta chain sequences. In a later analysis, TCR nucleotide sequences were compared against IMGT/GENE-DB human TR gene sequences so that V and J genes could be assigned. A later analysis assigned CDR3 sequences and most-parsimonious VDJ recombination scenarios with the TCRdist pipeline. In a later analysis, each TCR beta chain was defined by its CDR3 amino acid sequence together with its V-gene family, and reads without a unique V-gene family were excluded. A later analysis removed nearly 600 highly shared, low-generation-probability nucleotide sequences to deal with suspected cross-contamination and a sequencing artifact. For each public chain, a later analysis derived a clonal expansion index from normalized ranks of inferred template counts within each repertoire. In a later analysis, generation probabilities were computed using a VDJ recombination model fitted to out-of-frame rearrangements, and the results were checked against IGoR. In a later analysis, TCR-TCR, TCR-HLA and TCR-CMV co-occurrence was scored with hypergeometric tests, and a repertoire-size bias correction was applied to TCR pairs. To estimate false discovery rates, a later analysis permuted the HLA or CMV assignments 20 times. In a later analysis, co-occurring TCRs were grouped using DBSCAN, and TCRdist sequence similarity was added for clustering within HLA-allele-positive subsets. Repertoires with fewer than 30,000 or more than 120,000 public chains, plus five repertoires with anomalous nucleotide sharing, were excluded from co-occurrence clustering. TCRdb mirrors the immuneACCESS table, restricted to in-frame sequences. Some clones are absent from its copies; in checked studies, under half trace to an unresolved V gene, and the reason for the others is unknown. The DNA was the basis for D and trimming; V, J and clone size are from that table. The sample table records some 110,000 clones; roughly three quarters of these occur just once. Of the sample, 3% to 3.5% falls within the top ten clones.

The CDR3 spans 17 residues, from the cysteine through the phenylalanine. The retained sequence is limited to the CDR3, 51 bases, with the frame set at the first base. The germline V gene specifies SNHLY as CDR1 and FYNNEI as CDR2. In total, over 600 healthy bone marrow donors made up the cohort. At the time of sampling, all cohort members were nominally healthy, though unrecorded immune exposures were likely present. The donor was CMV seronegative and belonged to the group of more than 300 seronegative cohort members. A peripheral blood sample was collected from each donor, and TCR beta sequencing was performed on peripheral blood mononuclear cells. Genomic DNA extraction from the blood cell samples was performed with the Qiagen DNeasy Blood Extraction Kit. A word on this clone: The specificity of this receptor is unknown. A junction end diverges from the germline sequence, so it may reflect a read error.

What the study reported, not specific to this receptor: When HLA alleles, especially DR and DQ, strongly co-occurred, attributing TCR associations to individual alleles was difficult. According to a later analysis, parvovirus B19, influenza, CMV and Epstein-Barr virus appeared linked to several top co-occurrence clusters. The study gave a list of around 170 TCR beta chains associated with cytomegalovirus. In this cohort, only TCR beta chains were sequenced, and detectable features were limited by the absence of alpha or paired-chain data. Cytomegalovirus status was reported to be diagnosed by the classifier with high specificity and sensitivity in both the original and validation cohorts. Correlated functional status among segregating V segments might be attributable to linkage disequilibrium, but an unknown experimental factor could not be ruled out. The earlier analysis of nearly 600 of the donors excluded 15 to 20 rarely observed V segments, including chromosome 9 orphons, because counts were too low. The authors suggested that the approach could potentially be generalized to other disease states and immunological phenotypes. A cluster of highly shared sequence variants was judged likely to represent a technical artifact of the sequencing pipeline. HLA typing was unavailable for some donors at each locus, so association tests used only the typed subset. In a later analysis, most CMV-associated TCR beta chains were found to appear HLA-restricted, with HLA associations seemingly driven largely by CMV exposure. According to a later genetic analysis, donors in an Asian-associated ancestry cluster had fewer N-insertions in productive TCRs than the approximately 630-donor mean. Roughly uniform sequencing depth across donors was assumed in presence/absence analyses, although this assumption may not hold. A later genetic analysis associated a missense DCLRE1C variant with V-gene and J-gene trimming of TCR beta chains, and an independent cohort replicated the association. The 87-base-pair reads could not distinguish some IMGT-functional V segments, including TRBV6-2 and TRBV6-3, so those segments were excluded. A further reported finding was that TCR beta sequences accurately predicted the HLA-A and HLA-B alleles for most subjects in the first cohort. The only immune exposure information available for the cohort was CMV serostatus. Most TCR sequences were seen in very few donors, while some public TCRs were found in many individuals. In a later analysis, 16,951 TCR beta sequences were associated with specific HLA alleles at a false discovery rate of 0.05. An earlier analysis of 587 of the donors showed that most TCR beta V segments appeared in productive rearrangements either about 90% or about 30% of the time, which broadly matched IMGT annotations. According to a later analysis, TCR association rates differed among HLA loci, with DRB1 alleles showing the most associated TCRs and HLA-C alleles showing the fewest. A few of the identified cytomegalovirus-associated TCR beta chains were confirmed in vitro to be specific for cytomegalovirus antigens. In a later analysis, HLA-associated TCR beta chains showed more clonal expansion and lower generation probabilities than non-associated chains that were equally common.

Material for sequencing was PBMCs. The receptor comes from a man aged 25-40 years in good health and CMV-seronegative. The sequence links TRBV2 to TRBJ1-1; 8 central bases correspond to TRBD1. In nucleotides, the sequence is TGTGCCAGCAGACCCGGGACAGGAGCAATTCTGAACACTGTAGCTTTCTTT. Translated, this gives CASRPGTGAILNTVAFF.